These 20 T cell receptor beta chains originate from one sample sequenced in a study of identifying expanded T cells in peripheral blood. Method: immunoSEQ multiplex PCR; TCRdb's copy keeps in-frame clones and lacks some. The sample carries about 81,000 clones, roughly 84% recorded once. Sequenced sample: blood. These receptor sequences come from a person aged 18 to 69 in good health.

The chain links TRBV4-2 to TRBJ2-6, with a possible D match to TRBD2 (6 bases). Germline loops: CDR1 LGHNA, CDR2 YNFKEQ. V was trimmed by 1 base and J by 1 base, leaving 8 bases between them. This CDR3 contains 16 residues. The CDR3 loop is CASSQAGESGANVLTF. In DNA form, the CDR3 reads TGTGCCAGCAGCCAAGCGGGAGAATCTGGGGCCAACGTCCTGACTTTC.

This clone occurred a few times. The chain recombines TRBV19 with TRBJ1-1, with TRBD1 identical over 7 bases. Germline CDR1 and CDR2: LNHDA and SQIVND (reference sequence). The CDR3 is 14 amino acids. V dropped 4 bases and J dropped 1; count of bases not matched to a gene: 3. CDR3 loop: CASSTGTENTEAFF. CDR3 nucleotide sequence: TGTGCCAGTAGTACCGGGACAGAGAACACTGAAGCTTTCTTT.

The chain employs TRBV7-2 and TRBJ2-7; 8 positions agree with TRBD1. J lost 6 bases, V lost 6 bases, and 7 bases had no gene match. CDR3 length: 13 amino acids. The germline V gene has CDR1 SGHTA and CDR2 FQGNSA. The CDR3 DNA sequence: TGTGCCAGCAGTCAAGACAGGGGTGGCGAGCAGTACTTC. Protein: CASSQDRGGEQYF.

The chain has TRBV30 and TRBJ1-5; D is uncertain. CDR1 is GTSNPN, CDR2 SVGIG, per germline (reference sequence). The V gene lost 5 bases and the J gene lost 4 bases, with 9 bases spanning the gap. This CDR3 has 12 residues. CDR3 protein: CAWGLSNQPQHF. Written as DNA, the CDR3 is TGTGCCTGGGGACTGTCGAATCAGCCCCAGCATTTT.

The genes are TRBV27 and TRBJ1-3; D remains ambiguous. CDR1 and CDR2 from the germline V gene are MNHEY and SMNVEV (reference sequence). V was cut by 2 bases and J by 0 bases, with 17 bases left in between. This CDR3 has 18 amino acids. This CDR3 reads CASSLSGGGSYSGNTIYF. The CDR3, as DNA: TGTGCCAGCAGTTTAAGCGGCGGTGGCAGTTACTCTGGAAACACCATATATTTT.

The V call is TRBV10-1, the J call TRBJ1-3; D not resolved. V gave up 0 bases and J gave up 7 bases, with 4 bases separating them. The CDR3 has 12 amino acids. CDR1 and CDR2 from the germline V gene are WNHNN and SYGVQD (reference sequence). For the CDR3, the DNA is TGCGCCAGCAGTGAGTCGAGTAACACCATATATTTT. Amino acids: CASSESSNTIYF.

The chain recombines TRBV5-6 with TRBJ2-7; either TRBD1 or TRBD2 may supply D (5 bases each). The CDR3 consists of 16 residues. Per germline, CDR1 SGHDT and CDR2 YYEEEE. Trimming pared 0 bases from V and 2 bases from J, leaving 15 bases between. CDR3 loop: CASSLGGTTTTYEQYF. CDR3 coding DNA: TGTGCCAGCAGCTTGGGAGGGACCACCACCACCTACGAGCAGTACTTC.

V is TRBV6-5 and J is TRBJ2-2, with D maybe TRBD2 (5 bases). Trimming took off 4 bases at V and 4 bases at J, with 7 bases between the two ends. This CDR3 region has 13 residues. Germline V gene data show CDR1 as MNHEY and CDR2 as SVGAGI. In DNA, the CDR3 is TGTGCCAGCAGTTTAAGCGGCACCGGGGAGCTGTTTTTT. Amino acid sequence: CASSLSGTGELFF.

V is TRBV7-2 and J is TRBJ1-1, with a weak D call TRBD1 (5 bases). The CDR3 totals 15 residues. In germline, CDR1 is SGHTA, CDR2 FQGNSA. The V and J ends lost 0 bases and 11 bases respectively, with 19 bases between them. For the CDR3, the DNA is TGTGCCAGCAGCTTAGCGACACATCCTGATGGGGGGGCTTTCTTT. Its translation is CASSLATHPDGGAFF.

The J gene is TRBJ1-3, the V gene TRBV6-5, with no clear D. CDR3 size: 14 residues. CDR1 is MNHEY, CDR2 SVGAGI, per germline. Trimming pared 6 bases from V and 3 bases from J, leaving 12 bases between. CDR3 sequence reads: CASRASGIGNTIYF. In DNA form, the CDR3 reads TGTGCCAGCAGGGCCTCGGGGATTGGAAACACCATATATTTT.

The rearrangement joins TRBV27 to TRBJ1-2; D is uncertain. The germline gives CDR1 MNHEY, CDR2 SMNVEV (reference sequence). CDR3 length: 14 amino acids. Trimming pared 4 bases from V and 3 bases from J, leaving 12 bases between. DNA for the CDR3: TGTGCCAGCAGTTCAGAGGACGGACACTATGGCTACACCTTC. Amino acids: CASSSEDGHYGYTF.

CDR3 region: CASTKNTGDVYEQYF. In DNA, the CDR3 is TGTGCCAGCACCAAAAATACAGGGGATGTGTACGAGCAGTACTTC. V usage is TRBV6-8 and J usage is TRBJ2-7; 7 bases map to TRBD1. The CDR3 totals 15 residues. J gave up 4 bases and V 7 bases, and 13 bases lay outside the gene matches. CDR1 MNHGY and CDR2 SAAAGT come from the germline V gene.

Turning to this clone: An end of the junction differs from the germline gene, which may be a read error. The CDR3 bases are TGTGCCAGCAGTGATCTCTGGACAGGGTCCCCTGCGTTC. Amino acid sequence: CASSDLWTGSPAF. The chain uses TRBV2 and TRBJ2-7; TRBD1 aligns across 8 bases. The CDR3 sequence is 13 residues long. Per the germline V gene, CDR1 is SNHLY and CDR2 is FYNNEI.

This chain joins TRBV6-6 and TRBJ2-7; 7 positions match TRBD1. Germline values: CDR1 MNHNY, CDR2 SVGAGI (reference sequence). After removal of 5 bases from V and 4 bases from J, the junction contained 8 bases not matched to a gene. CDR3 length: 14 residues. The CDR3 loop is CASSTTGSLYEQYF. The CDR3 bases are TGTGCCAGCAGTACGACAGGGTCCCTATACGAGCAGTACTTC.

The V call is TRBV5-4, the J call TRBJ1-5, with D tentatively TRBD1 (5 bases). Per the germline V gene, CDR1 is SGHNT and CDR2 is YYREEE (reference sequence). Trimming removed 0 bases at V and 5 bases at J, with 6 bases between. This CDR3 comprises 13 residues. CDR3 bases: TGTGCCAGCAGCTTGGGGGGCGATCAGCCCCAGCATTTT. Protein: CASSLGGDQPQHF.

J is TRBJ2-7 and V is TRBV6-1; D not resolved. V lost 4 bases to trimming and J lost 4 bases, with 17 bases between them. Per the germline V gene, CDR1 is MNHNS and CDR2 is SASEGT. This CDR3 contains 15 residues. CDR3 region: CASSAVMGFPYEQYF. The CDR3 nucleotides read TGTGCCAGCAGTGCTGTAATGGGATTTCCGTACGAGCAGTACTTC.

This clone appeared once. The V gene is TRBV27, the J gene TRBJ2-7; 7 nucleotides align to TRBD2. This CDR3 spans 13 amino acids. The trim removed 6 bases at V and 6 bases at J, leaving 8 bases unmatched. CDR1 is MNHEY, CDR2 SMNVEV, per germline (reference sequence). The CDR3 region is CASRPAGGGEQYF. The CDR3 nucleotides read TGTGCCAGCAGACCAGCTGGGGGGGGCGAGCAGTACTTC.

This sequence joins TRBV29-1 and TRBJ2-7, with 15 bases identical to TRBD2. The germline V gene encodes CDR1 SQVTM and CDR2 ANQGSEA. V dropped 4 bases and J dropped 2; count of bases not matched to a gene: 9. CDR3 length: 17 amino acids. The DNA for the CDR3 is TGCAGCGTTGTCGGGACTAGCGGGAGGCAGACTACCTACGAGCAGTACTTC. Translation: CSVVGTSGRQTTYEQYF.

V is TRBV19 and J is TRBJ2-1; TRBD2 matches 11 bases. This CDR3 is built from 15 residues. Germline CDR1 is LNHDA and CDR2 is SQIVND (reference sequence). V trimming: 4 bases; J trimming: 7 bases; junction bases outside the gene matches: 6. The chain's CDR3 is CASSTIAGGKNEQFF. Written as DNA, the CDR3 is TGTGCCAGTAGTACCATAGCGGGAGGGAAAAATGAGCAGTTCTTC.

The genes are TRBV5-5 and TRBJ2-7; TRBD2 agrees at 13 bases. Trimming removed 3 bases from V and 3 bases from J; junction bases left unmatched: 3. In germline, CDR1 is SGHKS, CDR2 YYEKEE (reference sequence). The CDR3 covers 15 residues. The CDR3 DNA sequence: TGTGCCAGCAGCTCCTGGACTAGCGGGAGCTACGAGCAGTACTTC. This translates into CASSSWTSGSYEQYF.